The 2 T cell receptor beta chains presented below share a single source sample, sequenced in a study of spatial heterogeneity in lung cancer. TCRdb processed the 5' RACE reads anew with MiXCR; each CDR3 protein has one entry. The data contain approximately 40,000 distinct CDR3 sequences, 5.2% of them seen just once; the ten biggest clones take up 25%. Documented time point: sample taken at primary tumor resection. From tumor, nontumor lung or frozen PBMC, whole RNA was taken unsorted for sequencing. The input for sequencing was PBMCs, taken at surgery. These receptors were taken from a female donor with early-stage non-small cell lung cancer.

For the CDR3, the DNA is TGTGCCAGCAGACTGGCGGCAGCCTTGACGGAAAAACTGTTTTTT. Amino acids: CASRLAAALTEKLFF. V gene TRBV6-5 combines with J gene TRBJ1-4; D not certain. This CDR3 contains 15 residues. V was shortened by 6 bases and J by 8 bases, with 19 bases between the two germline ends. The germline CDR1 and CDR2 sequences are MNHEY and SVGAGI.

This clonotype has only a few counts. This chain connects TRBV6-5 to TRBJ2-3; 8 bases match TRBD1. This CDR3 has 14 residues. Germline loops: CDR1 MNHEY, CDR2 SVGAGI. Losses at the gene ends were 7 bases for V and 4 bases for J; bases not matched to a gene: 7. CDR3 sequence (DNA): TGTGCCAGCAAAGCGACAGGGGTTTCAGATACGCAGTATTTT. This codes for CASKATGVSDTQYF.